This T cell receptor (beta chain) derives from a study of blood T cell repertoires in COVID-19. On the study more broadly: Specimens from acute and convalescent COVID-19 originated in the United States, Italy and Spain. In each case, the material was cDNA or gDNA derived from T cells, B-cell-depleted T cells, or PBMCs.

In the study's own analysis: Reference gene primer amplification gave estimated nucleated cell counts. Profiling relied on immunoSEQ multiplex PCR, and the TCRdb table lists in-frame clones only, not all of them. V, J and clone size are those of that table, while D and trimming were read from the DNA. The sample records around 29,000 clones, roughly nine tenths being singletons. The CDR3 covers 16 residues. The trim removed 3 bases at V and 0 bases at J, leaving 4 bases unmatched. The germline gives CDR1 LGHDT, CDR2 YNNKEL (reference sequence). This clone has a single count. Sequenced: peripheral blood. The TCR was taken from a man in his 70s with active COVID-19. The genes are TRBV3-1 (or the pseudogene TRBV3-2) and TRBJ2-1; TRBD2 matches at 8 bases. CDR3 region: CASSHSGEDSYNEQFF. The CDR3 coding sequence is TGTGCCAGCAGCCATAGCGGGGAGGACTCCTACAATGAGCAGTTCTTC.